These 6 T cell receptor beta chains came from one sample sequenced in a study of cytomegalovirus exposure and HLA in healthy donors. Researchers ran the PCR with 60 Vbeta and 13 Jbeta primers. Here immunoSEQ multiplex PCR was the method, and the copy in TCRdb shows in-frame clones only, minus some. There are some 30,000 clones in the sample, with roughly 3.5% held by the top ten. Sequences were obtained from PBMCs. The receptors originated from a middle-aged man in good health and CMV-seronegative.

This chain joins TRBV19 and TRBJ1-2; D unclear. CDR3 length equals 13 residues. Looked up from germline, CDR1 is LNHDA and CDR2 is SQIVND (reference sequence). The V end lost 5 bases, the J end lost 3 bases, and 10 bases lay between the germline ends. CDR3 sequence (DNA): TGTGCCAGTAGTCCCGGTTTGGACTATGGCTACACCTTC. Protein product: CASSPGLDYGYTF.

The CDR3 reads CASGGGGAPTEAFF. The CDR3 DNA reads TGTGCCAGTGGAGGAGGGGGGGCGCCCACTGAAGCTTTCTTT. The chain employs TRBV6-5 and TRBJ1-1, with D perhaps TRBD1 (6 bases). The V end lost 9 bases, the J end lost 4 bases, and 18 bases lay between the germline ends. CDR3 length equals 14 residues. Germline-derived CDR1 and CDR2 are MNHEY and SVGAGI.

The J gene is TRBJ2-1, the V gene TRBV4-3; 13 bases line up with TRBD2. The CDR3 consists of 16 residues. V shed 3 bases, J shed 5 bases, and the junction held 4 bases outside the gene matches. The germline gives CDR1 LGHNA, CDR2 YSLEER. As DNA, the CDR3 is TGCGCCAGCAGCCAGGAAGGACTAGCGGGGGACAATGAGCAGTTCTTC. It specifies CASSQEGLAGDNEQFF.

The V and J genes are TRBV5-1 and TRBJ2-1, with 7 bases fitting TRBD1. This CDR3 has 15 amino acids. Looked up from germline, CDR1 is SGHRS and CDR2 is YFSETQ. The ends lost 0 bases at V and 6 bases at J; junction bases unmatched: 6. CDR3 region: CASSLEGAQFNEQFF. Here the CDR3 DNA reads TGCGCCAGCAGCTTGGAGGGGGCGCAGTTCAATGAGCAGTTCTTC. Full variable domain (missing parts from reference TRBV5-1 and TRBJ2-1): KAGVTQTPRYLIKTRGQQVTLSCSPISGHRSVSWYQQTPGQGLQFLFEYFSETQRNKGNFPGRFSGRQFSNSRSEMNVSTLELGDSALYLCASSLEGAQFNEQFFGPGTRLTVL.

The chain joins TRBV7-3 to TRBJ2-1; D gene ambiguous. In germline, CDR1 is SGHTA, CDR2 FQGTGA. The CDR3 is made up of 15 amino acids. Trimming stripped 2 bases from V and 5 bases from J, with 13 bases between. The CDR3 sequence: CASSLGGPGHNEQFF. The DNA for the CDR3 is TGTGCCAGCAGCTTAGGTGGGCCAGGCCACAATGAGCAGTTCTTC.

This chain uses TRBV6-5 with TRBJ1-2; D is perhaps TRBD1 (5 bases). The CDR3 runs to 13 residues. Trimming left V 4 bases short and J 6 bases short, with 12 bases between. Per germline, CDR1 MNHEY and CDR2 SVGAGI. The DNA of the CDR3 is TGTGCCAGCAGTTTCTGGGGCGCGGATGGCTACACCTTC. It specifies CASSFWGADGYTF.